The sequence of this T cell receptor (beta chain) was determined in a study of somatic mutations in cytotoxic T cells in rheumatoid arthritis. Study as a whole: Purity of nearly 100% was reached when some V beta antibody-stained T-cell populations were flow-sorted, including V beta1+ cells sequenced for TCRB. Study-level points and caveats: CD8+ T cells showed clonality that did not differ significantly between patients with rheumatoid arthritis and age-matched healthy controls. Expanded CD8+ clones had unknown antigen targets.

On this clone itself: The antigen remains unidentified.

Libraries were prepared by immunoSEQ multiplex PCR; TCRdb keeps only in-frame clonotypes and omits some of them. Found here are 3,500 to 5,000 clones, 93% of them singletons; the top ten hold around 6.9%. With 0 bases removed from V and 6 bases from J, the gap between germline ends came to 9 bases. This CDR3 is 13 amino acids long. Germline CDR1 GTSNPN, CDR2 SVGIG (reference sequence). The rearrangement uses TRBV30 and TRBJ1-5; weak D call: TRBD1 (6 bases). The sequence was collected from a woman aged 55-70 years with rheumatoid arthritis. The specimen was CD8+ T cells sorted from blood. The CDR3 loop reads CAWSVTGLQPQHF. The CDR3 DNA reads TGTGCCTGGAGTGTAACAGGGCTTCAGCCCCAGCATTTT.